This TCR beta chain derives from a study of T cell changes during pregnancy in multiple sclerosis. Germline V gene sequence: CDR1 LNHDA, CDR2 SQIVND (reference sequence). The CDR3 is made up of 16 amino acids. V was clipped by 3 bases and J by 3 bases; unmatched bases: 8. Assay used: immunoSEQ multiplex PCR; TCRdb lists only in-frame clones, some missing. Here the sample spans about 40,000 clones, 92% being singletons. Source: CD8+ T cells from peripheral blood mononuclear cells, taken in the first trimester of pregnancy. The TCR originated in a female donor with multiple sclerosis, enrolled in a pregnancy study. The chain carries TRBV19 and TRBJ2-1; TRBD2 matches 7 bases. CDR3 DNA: TGTGCCAGTAGTATTCCGAGCGGGGTCTTCTACAATGAGCAGTTCTTC. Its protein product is CASSIPSGVFYNEQFF. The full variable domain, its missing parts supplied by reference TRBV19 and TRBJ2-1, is DGGITQSPKYLFRKEGQNVTLSCEQNLNHDAMYWYRQDPGQGLRLIYYSQIVNDFQKGDIAEGYSVSREKKESFPLTVTSAQKNPTAFYLCASSIPSGVFYNEQFFGPGTRLTVL.